The sequence of this TCR beta chain was determined in a study of patients and donors after allogeneic stem cell transplantation. The CDR3 is made up of 16 amino acids. Trimming took 2 bases from V and 3 from J; bases not matched to a gene: 2. CDR1 and CDR2 (germline): SGHVS, FQNEAQ. TCRdb independently ran MiXCR on the RT-PCR reads; one entry per CDR3 protein. Among 800,000 to 1,000,000 distinct CDR3 sequences, 18% were seen once, and the ten largest hold roughly 6.4%. This receptor was obtained from a human donor who was either an allogeneic HSCT recipient or a stem cell or donor lymphocyte infusion donor (not recorded which). It is not recorded whose cells these are; they may come from a transplant donor. V is TRBV7-8 and J is TRBJ2-5; 14 bases agree with TRBD2. Sequencing was carried out using blood, either unsorted or a sorted T cell fraction (not recorded which). The CDR3 region is CASSLKGLAGEETQYF. In nucleotides, the CDR3 is TGTGCCAGCAGCTTAAAGGGACTAGCGGGAGAAGAGACCCAGTACTTC.